This TCR beta chain is drawn from a study of alternative splicing in chronic myeloid leukemia remission (dated by TCRdb to about 2020). Study-wide context: RNA sequencing was used to profile peripheral blood taken from chronic-phase CML patients both at diagnosis and at remission, and those profiles were then compared against healthy donors. Female/male counts of 11/5 were recorded for diagnosis samples, 8/3 for remission samples and 2/4 for controls. Trizol was used to extract total RNA from peripheral blood mononuclear cells of the diagnosis, remission and control samples. The median age was about 50 years at diagnosis and around 57 at remission, while healthy controls had a median age of about 35. Study-wide findings and limitations: Blood cell composition differed strongly by timepoint, shifting from myeloid progenitor enrichment at diagnosis to mature lymphoid enrichment at remission. Blood cell composition at remission was reconfigured to resemble lymphoid cell-enriched normal controls.

Peripheral blood from about six healthy donors served as normal controls. Note on this clonotype: The specificity of this receptor is unknown.

The library was produced with bulk RNA-seq. The TruSeq Stranded RNA sample prep kit was used to generate libraries of poly-A-enriched mRNA from an input of about 0.98 ug total RNA. Paired-end sequencing was performed on a HiSeq 2500, with each sample sequenced in triplicate. A read length of 125 nucleotides per mate was used for RNA-seq. The authors processed their data as follows. After trimming, reads were aligned to hg38 using STAR v2.7, and quality control was handled by FASTQC, RSeQC and multiqc. Salmon 0.14.1 was used to quantify gene expression levels as transcripts per million (TPM). Principal component analysis suggested that trial, library batch, sequencing batch, treatment regimen and sex did not drive transcriptomic profiles. Following TCRdb reprocessing, every CDR3 protein sequence forms one entry, and DNA is not provided. The authors' filters were not applied to this entry. Counted in this sample were 150 to 200 distinct CDR3 sequences; 85% to 95% of them appeared once. Over 13% of the sample is in the top ten clones.

The CDR3 spans 13 residues, from the cysteine through the phenylalanine. No DNA sequence was recorded. The V and J genes are TRBV12-3 or TRBV12-4 and TRBJ1-2; checking the TCRdb D call of TRBD1 is not possible without DNA. Material: PBMCs. The origin of this receptor is a person aged 30-50 years in good health. CDR3 sequence: CASSFGQGVGYTF.